These T cell receptor beta chains were read from a single sample in a study of T cells in Graves' hyperthyroidism and ophthalmopathy. Each CDR3 protein gets one entry after TCRdb re-called the multiplex PCR reads with MiXCR. The table shows a few hundred thousand distinct CDR3 sequences, with 15% to 20% occurring only once. Input material: blood. The receptors were sampled from a woman between 35 and 50 years old with Graves' ophthalmopathy. CDR3s include the opening cysteine and the closing phenylalanine or tryptophan. A D gene is named only where the DNA matches it firmly. Clone size appears in some rows only: once, few, many, or a class for an expanded clone.

clone_size: few
j_call: TRBJ1-4
d_call: -
v_call: TRBV5-5
cdr3_nt: TGTGCCAGCGGGGTGAGGGGGTCGGATGAAAAACTGTTTTTT
cdr3_aa: CASGVRGSDEKLFF

clone_size: -
j_call: TRBJ2-7
d_call: TRBD1
v_call: TRBV3-1
cdr3_nt: TGTGCCAGCAGGCAGACAGGGGGCGAAACCGAGCAGTACTTC
cdr3_aa: CASRQTGGETEQYF

clone_size: many
j_call: TRBJ2-5
d_call: -
v_call: TRBV28
cdr3_nt: TGTGCCAGCAGTTTCTCGGGAGCGAGACAAGAGACCCAGTACTTC
cdr3_aa: CASSFSGARQETQYF

clone_size: few
j_call: TRBJ2-7
d_call: -
v_call: TRBV18
cdr3_nt: TGTGCCAGCTCACCGCGGGACAGCTACGAGCAGTACTTC
cdr3_aa: CASSPRDSYEQYF

clone_size: many
j_call: TRBJ1-5
d_call: -
v_call: TRBV4-2
cdr3_nt: TGTGCCAGCAGCCAAGCCCGGGACGGTAGCAATCAGCCCCAGCATTTT
cdr3_aa: CASSQARDGSNQPQHF

clone_size: few
j_call: TRBJ2-4
d_call: TRBD1
v_call: TRBV10-3
cdr3_nt: TGTGCCATCAGTGATCAGGGGGCGAACATTCAGTACTTC
cdr3_aa: CAISDQGANIQYF

clone_size: -
j_call: TRBJ1-1
d_call: -
v_call: TRBV18
cdr3_nt: TGTGCCAGCTCACCACCGGGACGGGAGAACACTGAAGCTTTCTTT
cdr3_aa: CASSPPGRENTEAFF

clone_size: many
j_call: TRBJ1-1
d_call: TRBD1
v_call: TRBV20-1
cdr3_nt: TGCAGTGCTAGAGGGGACAGGGAAAAAGCTTTCTTT
cdr3_aa: CSARGDREKAFF

clone_size: many
j_call: TRBJ2-1
d_call: TRBD2
v_call: TRBV5-1
cdr3_nt: TGCGCCAGCAGCTTGTATCTAGCGGGGTTACAGTTCTTC
cdr3_aa: CASSLYLAGLQFF

clone_size: few
j_call: TRBJ2-2
d_call: -
v_call: TRBV29-1
cdr3_nt: TGCAGCGTTCGAGCAGGGAACACCGGGGAGCTGTTTTTT
cdr3_aa: CSVRAGNTGELFF

clone_size: few
j_call: TRBJ2-1
d_call: TRBD2
v_call: TRBV10-3
cdr3_nt: TGTGCCATCAGTGAGACCCCGGGACTAGCGCGTAGGAGCTCCTACAATGAGCAGTTCTTC
cdr3_aa: CAISETPGLARRSSYNEQFF

clone_size: -
j_call: TRBJ2-3
d_call: -
v_call: TRBV6-1
cdr3_nt: TGTGCCAGCAGTAGAGGGGGGACCGGAACAGATACGCAGTATTTT
cdr3_aa: CASSRGGTGTDTQYF

clone_size: many
j_call: TRBJ2-7
d_call: -
v_call: TRBV5-1
cdr3_nt: TGCGCCAGCAGCTTCCCCGGGAGCTCCTACGAGCAGTACTTC
cdr3_aa: CASSFPGSSYEQYF

clone_size: many
j_call: TRBJ2-5
d_call: TRBD1
v_call: TRBV10-3
cdr3_nt: TGTGCCATCAGCCGACAGGGGGGAACTAAGACCCAGTACTTC
cdr3_aa: CAISRQGGTKTQYF

clone_size: -
j_call: TRBJ1-2
d_call: TRBD1
v_call: TRBV3-1
cdr3_nt: TGTGCCAGCAGCCAGCAGACAGGGGACTATGGCTACACCTTC
cdr3_aa: CASSQQTGDYGYTF

clone_size: many
j_call: TRBJ2-1
d_call: TRBD1
v_call: TRBV29-1
cdr3_nt: TGCAGCACTGGGACAGGGAGGGATGAGCAGTTCTTC
cdr3_aa: CSTGTGRDEQFF

clone_size: -
j_call: TRBJ2-5
d_call: TRBD2
v_call: TRBV9
cdr3_nt: TGTGCCAGCAGCGTAGGGGTAGCGGGTTCCCAAGAGACCCAGTACTTC
cdr3_aa: CASSVGVAGSQETQYF

clone_size: many
j_call: TRBJ2-1
d_call: -
v_call: TRBV20-1
cdr3_nt: TGCAGTGCTGTTAAGACAGGTTACAATGAGCAGTTCTTC
cdr3_aa: CSAVKTGYNEQFF

clone_size: many
j_call: TRBJ2-1
d_call: -
v_call: TRBV24-1
cdr3_nt: TGTGCCACCAGTCCAGGGTACAATGAGCAGTTCTTC
cdr3_aa: CATSPGYNEQFF

clone_size: many
j_call: TRBJ2-7
d_call: TRBD1
v_call: TRBV20-1
cdr3_nt: TGCAGTGCTAGTGGGACAGGGGGCGCGGGGGAGCAGTACTTC
cdr3_aa: CSASGTGGAGEQYF

clone_size: many
j_call: TRBJ2-1
d_call: -
v_call: TRBV28
cdr3_nt: TGTGCCGGCAGTGACCGGTGGGGGGCCCACAATGAGCAGTTCTTC
cdr3_aa: CAGSDRWGAHNEQFF

clone_size: -
j_call: TRBJ1-6
d_call: TRBD1
v_call: TRBV5-1
cdr3_nt: TGCGCCAGCAGCCTGGGACAGAACTATAATTCACCCCTCCACTTT
cdr3_aa: CASSLGQNYNSPLHF

clone_size: many
j_call: TRBJ2-1
d_call: -
v_call: TRBV3-1
cdr3_nt: TGTGCCAGCAGCCTAGAGCACAGGGCAGTAGATGAGCAGTTCTTC
cdr3_aa: CASSLEHRAVDEQFF

clone_size: -
j_call: TRBJ2-1
d_call: -
v_call: TRBV6-1
cdr3_nt: TGTGCCAGCAAAGGACACCTTTTTGGCAATGAGCAGTTCTTC
cdr3_aa: CASKGHLFGNEQFF

clone_size: many
j_call: TRBJ2-1
d_call: TRBD2
v_call: TRBV20-1
cdr3_nt: TGCAGCGAACAGGGACTAGCGGGCACCAATGAGCAGTTCTTC
cdr3_aa: CSEQGLAGTNEQFF

clone_size: many
j_call: TRBJ1-1
d_call: -
v_call: TRBV27
cdr3_nt: TGTGCCAGCAGTTTCATTGGACGGACTACAGGTGAAGCTTTCTTT
cdr3_aa: CASSFIGRTTGEAFF

clone_size: -
j_call: TRBJ2-6
d_call: -
v_call: TRBV30
cdr3_nt: TGTGCCTCCACACAGGGGAGGAATCTGCGGGGCAACGTCCTGACTTTC
cdr3_aa: CASTQGRNLRGNVLTF

clone_size: many
j_call: TRBJ1-1
d_call: -
v_call: TRBV30
cdr3_nt: TGTGCCTGGAGTGTACGAAGAACCAAAGAAGCTTTCTTT
cdr3_aa: CAWSVRRTKEAFF

clone_size: few
j_call: TRBJ1-1
d_call: -
v_call: TRBV6-2/TRBV6-3
cdr3_nt: TGTGCCAGCAGTCTAACCCCCGGACAAGAGAACACTGAAGCTTTCTTT
cdr3_aa: CASSLTPGQENTEAFF

clone_size: few
j_call: TRBJ2-6
d_call: -
v_call: TRBV3-1
cdr3_nt: TGTGCCAGCAGCCAAGAACGGGGAGCTGGGGCCAACGTCCTGACTTTC
cdr3_aa: CASSQERGAGANVLTF

clone_size: many
j_call: TRBJ1-1
d_call: -
v_call: TRBV28
cdr3_nt: TGTGCCAGCAGTTTAACCGGGGTTTATGAAGCTTTCTTT
cdr3_aa: CASSLTGVYEAFF

clone_size: -
j_call: TRBJ1-1
d_call: -
v_call: TRBV7-3
cdr3_nt: TGTGCCAGCAGCTTAACAGGAAGAGGGCCTGAAGCTTTCTTT
cdr3_aa: CASSLTGRGPEAFF

clone_size: few
j_call: TRBJ2-3
d_call: TRBD2
v_call: TRBV9
cdr3_nt: TGTGCCAGCAGCGGGGGACTAGCGATGGATACGCAGTATTTT
cdr3_aa: CASSGGLAMDTQYF

clone_size: -
j_call: TRBJ2-7
d_call: -
v_call: TRBV5-4
cdr3_nt: TGTGCCAGCAGCCCACAAAGGACTATCTCCTACGAGCAGTACTTC
cdr3_aa: CASSPQRTISYEQYF

clone_size: -
j_call: TRBJ1-2
d_call: TRBD1
v_call: TRBV15
cdr3_nt: TGTGCCACCAGCGAGGGACAGGCCCCGAACTATGGCTACACCTTC
cdr3_aa: CATSEGQAPNYGYTF

clone_size: many
j_call: TRBJ2-7
d_call: -
v_call: TRBV5-1
cdr3_nt: TGCGCCAGCAGCTTGATGAGGAGCTCCTACGAGCAGTACTTC
cdr3_aa: CASSLMRSSYEQYF

clone_size: many
j_call: TRBJ1-6
d_call: -
v_call: TRBV11-2
cdr3_nt: TGTGCCAGCAGCCTGGGGGTCGGTTCTAATTCACCCCTCCACTTT
cdr3_aa: CASSLGVGSNSPLHF

clone_size: -
j_call: TRBJ2-2
d_call: -
v_call: TRBV14
cdr3_nt: TGTGCCAGCAGCCAACGAGCAGGACGGCGGTCCACCGGGGAGCTGTTTTTT
cdr3_aa: CASSQRAGRRSTGELFF

clone_size: many
j_call: TRBJ2-3
d_call: -
v_call: TRBV27
cdr3_nt: TGTGCCAGCAGTTTAGAACCCCCGGGCGACTACACAGATACGCAGTATTTT
cdr3_aa: CASSLEPPGDYTDTQYF

clone_size: many
j_call: TRBJ1-5
d_call: -
v_call: TRBV30
cdr3_nt: TGTGCCTGGAGTGTACGGGGGGTCAGTCAGCCCCAGCATTTT
cdr3_aa: CAWSVRGVSQPQHF

clone_size: -
j_call: TRBJ1-4
d_call: -
v_call: TRBV27
cdr3_nt: TGTGCCAGCAGTCCCGGGATAACTAATGAAAAACTGTTTTTT
cdr3_aa: CASSPGITNEKLFF

clone_size: -
j_call: TRBJ1-1
d_call: -
v_call: TRBV27
cdr3_nt: TGTGCCAGCAGTTTATCGTTAGCATGGTCTGAAGCTTTCTTT
cdr3_aa: CASSLSLAWSEAFF

clone_size: many
j_call: TRBJ1-1
d_call: -
v_call: TRBV10-2
cdr3_nt: TGCGCCAGCTCCCCCGGGCCTGAAGCTTTCTTT
cdr3_aa: CASSPGPEAFF

clone_size: few
j_call: TRBJ1-5
d_call: TRBD1
v_call: TRBV19
cdr3_nt: TGTGCCACCATGGGACAGGGGAATCAGCCCCAGCATTTT
cdr3_aa: CATMGQGNQPQHF

clone_size: -
j_call: TRBJ2-4
d_call: -
v_call: TRBV6-1
cdr3_nt: TGTGCCAGCAACCTTAGCGGTGGGGCTCAGTACTTC
cdr3_aa: CASNLSGGAQYF

clone_size: -
j_call: TRBJ2-1
d_call: -
v_call: TRBV20-1
cdr3_nt: TGCAGTGCTAGGAGTTTCCGGGGTCTAGATGAGCAGTTCTTC
cdr3_aa: CSARSFRGLDEQFF

clone_size: -
j_call: TRBJ2-3
d_call: TRBD2
v_call: TRBV28
cdr3_nt: TGTGCCAGCAGTCTAGCGGGAGGGCCTACAGATGCGCAGTATTTT
cdr3_aa: CASSLAGGPTDAQYF